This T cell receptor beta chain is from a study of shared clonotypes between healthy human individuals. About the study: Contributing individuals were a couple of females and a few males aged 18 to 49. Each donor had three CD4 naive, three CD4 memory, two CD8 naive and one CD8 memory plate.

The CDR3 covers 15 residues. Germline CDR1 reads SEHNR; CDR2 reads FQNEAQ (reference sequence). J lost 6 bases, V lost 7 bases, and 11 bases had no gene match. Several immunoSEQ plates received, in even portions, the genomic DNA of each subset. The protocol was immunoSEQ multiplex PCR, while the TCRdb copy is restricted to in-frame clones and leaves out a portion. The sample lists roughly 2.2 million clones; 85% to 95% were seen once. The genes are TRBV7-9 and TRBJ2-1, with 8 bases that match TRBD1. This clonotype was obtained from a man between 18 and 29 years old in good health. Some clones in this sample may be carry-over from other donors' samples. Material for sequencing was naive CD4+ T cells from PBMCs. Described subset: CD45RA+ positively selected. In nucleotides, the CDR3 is TGTGCCAGCAACCTAGGACAGGGAGTCTTCAATGAGCAGTTCTTC. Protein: CASNLGQGVFNEQFF.